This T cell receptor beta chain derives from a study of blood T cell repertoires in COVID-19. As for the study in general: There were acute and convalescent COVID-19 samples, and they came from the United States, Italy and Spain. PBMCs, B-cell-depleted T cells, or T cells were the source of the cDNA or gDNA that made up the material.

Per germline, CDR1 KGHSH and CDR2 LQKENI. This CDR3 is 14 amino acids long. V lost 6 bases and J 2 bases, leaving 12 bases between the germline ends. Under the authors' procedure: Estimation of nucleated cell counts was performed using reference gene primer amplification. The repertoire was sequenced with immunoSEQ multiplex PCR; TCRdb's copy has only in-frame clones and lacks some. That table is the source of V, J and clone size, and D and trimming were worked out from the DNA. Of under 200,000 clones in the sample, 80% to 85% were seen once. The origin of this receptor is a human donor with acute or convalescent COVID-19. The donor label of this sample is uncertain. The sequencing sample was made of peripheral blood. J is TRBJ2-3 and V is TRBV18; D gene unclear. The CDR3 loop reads CASSPSGSTDTQYF. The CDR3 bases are TGTGCCAGCTCCCCGTCCGGTTCCACAGATACGCAGTATTTT.